Listed here are 21 T cell receptor beta chains from one sample, sequenced in a study of shared clonotypes between healthy human individuals. Profiling relied on immunoSEQ multiplex PCR, and the TCRdb table lists in-frame clones only, not all of them. The sample comprises around 560,000 clones, about 95% of which are singletons, and around 0.12% rests with the top ten. CD8 cells regarded as naive lacked CD45RO, were positively chosen for CCR7, and omitted terminally differentiated effector memory CD45RA+ cells. The material sequenced was naive CD8+ T cells sorted from blood. These receptors all come from a woman in her 30s in good health.

The chain joins TRBV27 to TRBJ2-5, with TRBD2 as a possible D gene (5 bases). The J call may not be correct, given that the DNA end is closer to TRBJ2-7. There are 13 residues in the CDR3. Germline lookup yields CDR1 MNHEY and CDR2 SMNVEV (reference sequence). CDR3 in DNA: TGTGCCAGCGGCCGGACTCGCCCATCCGAGCAGTACTTC. Translating it yields CASGRTRPSEQYF.

The V gene is TRBV11-2, the J gene TRBJ1-1; D might be TRBD1 (5 bases). The CDR3 has 14 residues. Germline CDR1 and CDR2: SGHAT and FQNNGV. Trimming pared 5 bases from V and 5 bases from J, leaving 15 bases between. CDR3 loop: CASSTGGIRTEAFF. CDR3 sequence (DNA): TGTGCCAGCAGCACGGGGGGAATACGGACTGAAGCTTTCTTT. The full variable domain, completed using reference TRBV11-2 and TRBJ1-1, is EAGVAQSPRYKIIEKRQSVAFWCNPISGHATLYWYQQILGQGPKLLIQFQNNGVVDDSQLPKDRFSAERLKGVDSTLKIQPAKLEDSAVYLCASSTGGIRTEAFFGQGTRLTVV.

CDR3: CASSLGGILSHEQFF. The CDR3 DNA sequence: TGTGCCAGCAGCTTGGGAGGGATACTTAGTCATGAGCAGTTCTTC. This rearrangement joins TRBV7-8 to TRBJ2-1; 7 bases are a match to TRBD2. The length of the CDR3 is 15 residues. In germline, CDR1 is SGHVS, CDR2 FQNEAQ. With V trimmed by 3 bases and J by 8 bases, 10 bases remained unmatched. The full variable domain, in which reference TRBV7-8 and TRBJ2-1 provide the parts outside the CDR3, is GAGVSQSPRYKVAKRGQDVALRCDPISGHVSLFWYQQALGQGPEFLTYFQNEAQLDKSGLPSDRFFAERPEGSVSTLKIQRTQQEDSAVYLCASSLGGILSHEQFFGPGTRLTVL.

In the case of this clone: The sample holds other DNA sequences that translate to the same CDR3. The chain employs TRBV2 and TRBJ2-7, with D uncertain. The CDR3 covers 11 residues. V was trimmed by 4 bases and J by 4 bases, leaving 5 bases between them. The germline gives CDR1 SNHLY, CDR2 FYNNEI. CDR3 in amino acids: CASSVTYEQYF. The CDR3, as DNA: TGTGCCAGCAGTGTAACATACGAGCAGTACTTC.

This chain uses TRBV7-8 with TRBJ2-1; the match to TRBD1 covers 8 bases. J lost 6 bases, V lost 3 bases, and 4 bases had no gene match. Per germline, CDR1 SGHVS and CDR2 FQNEAQ. The CDR3 loop spans 14 amino acids. Here the CDR3 reads CASSFQGAFNEQFF. The CDR3 DNA reads TGTGCCAGCAGCTTCCAGGGGGCCTTCAATGAGCAGTTCTTC.

This chain connects TRBV9 to TRBJ2-7, with 8 bases aligning to TRBD1. This CDR3 is built from 15 residues. Trimming removed 4 bases from V and 0 bases from J; junction bases left unmatched: 6. Germline values: CDR1 SGDLS, CDR2 YYNGEE. The CDR3 is CASSLGQEPSYEQYF. Here the CDR3 DNA reads TGTGCCAGCAGCTTGGGACAGGAACCCTCCTACGAGCAGTACTTC.

This chain joins TRBV11-2 and TRBJ2-5; TRBD2 matches 7 bases. The last part of the DNA fits TRBJ2-7 better; the J call may be wrong. CDR1 SGHAT and CDR2 FQNNGV come from the germline V gene. The CDR3 length is 14 residues. CDR3 sequence: CASSPREGSDEQYF. Written as DNA, the CDR3 is TGTGCCAGCAGCCCCAGGGAGGGAAGTGACGAGCAGTACTTC.

The V gene is TRBV7-2, the J gene TRBJ1-5; D is uncertain. Trimming pared 0 bases from V and 0 bases from J, leaving 15 bases between. The CDR3 runs to 18 residues. The germline V gene has CDR1 SGHTA and CDR2 FQGNSA. CDR3 region: CASSLARSAADSNQPQHF. In DNA, the CDR3 is TGTGCCAGCAGCTTAGCGCGGTCGGCAGCTGATAGCAATCAGCCCCAGCATTTT.

The CDR3, as DNA: TGTGCCAGCAGCCAAAATACCCGGGACCCAGAGACCCAGTACTTC. Its translation is CASSQNTRDPETQYF. V and J are TRBV7-9 and TRBJ2-5, with D perhaps TRBD1 or TRBD2 (5 bases each). CDR1 is SEHNR, CDR2 FQNEAQ, per germline (reference sequence). Trimming removed 5 bases at V and 4 bases at J, with 17 bases between. The CDR3 has 15 amino acids.

This rearrangement joins TRBV9 to TRBJ2-5; TRBD1 or TRBD2 may be the D gene (5 bases each). This CDR3 comprises 16 residues. The germline gives CDR1 SGDLS, CDR2 YYNGEE. Trimming left V 3 bases short and J 5 bases short, with 20 bases between. The CDR3, as DNA: TGTGCCAGCAGCGAGGGACGGACCGCCCCAGGGGAGACCCAGTACTTC. As protein: CASSEGRTAPGETQYF.

This clone came up a few times. This sequence joins TRBV5-4 and TRBJ1-1, with D maybe TRBD1 (6 bases). The CDR3 has 15 residues. The V end lost 1 base, the J end lost 2 bases, and 12 bases lay between the germline ends. Germline CDR1 is SGHNT and CDR2 is YYREEE (reference sequence). CDR3 bases: TGTGCCAGCAGCTTGATTCAACAGGGAAACACTGAAGCTTTCTTT. It is translated as CASSLIQQGNTEAFF.

The gene calls are TRBV11-2 and TRBJ2-3; TRBD2 matches 15 bases. After removal of 8 bases from V and 4 bases from J, the junction contained 13 bases not matched to a gene. CDR1 is SGHAT, CDR2 FQNNGV, per germline. The CDR3 is made up of 18 amino acids. CDR3 region: CASRGLAGGPGLADTQYF. The CDR3 nucleotides read TGTGCCAGCCGTGGACTAGCGGGAGGGCCGGGTTTGGCAGATACGCAGTATTTT.

This chain connects TRBV7-9 to TRBJ2-7, with TRBD1 as a possible D gene (6 bases). The CDR3 sequence is 13 residues long. The germline V and J ends were trimmed by 5 bases and 2 bases, with 10 bases remaining between them. Germline CDR1 is SEHNR and CDR2 is FQNEAQ (reference sequence). CDR3 sequence reads: CASSDGQTYEQYF. The CDR3 coding sequence is TGTGCCAGCAGCGACGGACAGACCTACGAGCAGTACTTC. The variable domain in full, with the rest retrieved from reference TRBV7-9 and TRBJ2-7, is DTGVSQNPRHKITKRGQNVTFRCDPISEHNRLYWYRQTLGQGPEFLTYFQNEAQLEKSRLLSDRFSAERPKGSFSTLEIQRTEQGDSAMYLCASSDGQTYEQYFGPGTRLTVT.

The chain employs TRBV18 and TRBJ2-3, with D hard to call. CDR3 size: 12 residues. Deletions cut 3 bases from V and 2 bases from J, with 3 bases between. Germline CDR1 is KGHSH and CDR2 is LQKENI. The CDR3 DNA is TGTGCCAGCTCACCCTTCACAGATACGCAGTATTTT. It specifies CASSPFTDTQYF.

In its sample, this clone was seen a few times. The same CDR3 also results from other DNA sequences found in this sample. CDR3 coding DNA: TGTGCCAGCAGCTTGGCCAATGAGCAGTTCTTC. Encoded protein: CASSLANEQFF. The chain uses TRBV5-4 and TRBJ2-1; D remains unclear. This CDR3 region has 11 residues. V was clipped by 0 bases and J by 6 bases, with 1 base between them. Germline V gene data show CDR1 as SGHNT and CDR2 as YYREEE (reference sequence). Looking up the rest from reference TRBV5-4 and TRBJ2-1 gives the full variable domain: ETGVTQSPTHLIKTRGQQVTLRCSSQSGHNTVSWYQQALGQGPQFIFQYYREEENGRGNFPPRFSGLQFPNYSSELNVNALELDDSALYLCASSLANEQFFGPGTRLTVL.

The chain couples TRBV5-1 to TRBJ2-2; TRBD2 matches 7 bases. The CDR3 is 15 residues long. Germline CDR1 and CDR2: SGHRS and YFSETQ. With 1 base clipped from V and 1 base from J, the junction kept 1 base outside the gene matches. The CDR3 spells CASSLSGKNTGELFF. DNA of the CDR3: TGCGCCAGCAGCTTGAGCGGGAAGAACACCGGGGAGCTGTTTTTT.

The J gene is TRBJ2-3, the V gene TRBV13, with D perhaps matching TRBD1 or TRBD2 (5 bases each). Germline assignment: CDR1 PRHDT and CDR2 FYEKMQ (reference sequence). Trimming took off 4 bases at V and 1 base at J, with 15 bases between the two ends. The CDR3 runs to 16 residues. The CDR3 DNA reads as TGTGCCAGCAGCTGGGGACCAAGATTGGGCACAGATACGCAGTATTTT. It specifies CASSWGPRLGTDTQYF.

This clone has just one count. The V gene is TRBV7-8, the J gene TRBJ2-6; D is perhaps TRBD1 or TRBD2 (5 bases each). V was trimmed by 5 bases and J by 0 bases, leaving 14 bases between them. CDR3 length equals 17 residues. CDR1 is SGHVS and CDR2 is FQNEAQ in the germline V gene. Written as DNA, the CDR3 is TGTGCCAGCAGCCCTACCCCGGGGCGCTCTGGGGCCAACGTCCTGACTTTC. This sequence encodes CASSPTPGRSGANVLTF.

The V call is TRBV28, the J call TRBJ2-4; perhaps TRBD2 as D (5 bases). CDR3 length: 16 amino acids. The germline gives CDR1 MDHEN, CDR2 SYDVKM. Trimming cost V 5 bases and J 10 bases, with 24 bases left between them. This chain's CDR3 is CASSPIYRLGVGIQYF. CDR3 nucleotides: TGTGCCAGCAGTCCTATATACCGCCTCGGGGTGGGGATTCAGTACTTC.

This chain links TRBV6-5 with TRBJ1-5; D is possibly TRBD1 (5 bases). The germline V gene has CDR1 MNHEY and CDR2 SVGAGI. The CDR3 extends over 14 amino acids. V shed 7 bases and J shed 7 bases, with 17 bases lying between them. Here the CDR3 DNA reads TGTGCCAGCACCTACCGTGAGGGGTACCAGCCCCAGCATTTT. It translates to CASTYREGYQPQHF.

The chain is built from TRBV27 and TRBJ2-1; 11 bases agree with TRBD2. Germline values: CDR1 MNHEY, CDR2 SMNVEV (reference sequence). After removal of 6 bases from V and 0 bases from J, the junction contained 13 bases not matched to a gene. The CDR3 has 19 amino acids. The CDR3 loop is CASRGLAGGPPDSYNEQFF. DNA of the CDR3: TGTGCCAGCAGGGGATTAGCGGGAGGGCCCCCTGACTCCTACAATGAGCAGTTCTTC.